This is a list of T cell receptor beta chains from one sample in a study of blood T cell dynamics during melanoma immunotherapy. The table came from immunoSEQ multiplex PCR; TCRdb's copy has only in-frame clones and leaves some out. Here the sample spans tens of thousands of clones, roughly nine tenths being singletons. Here the sequenced sample was blood, taken from a patient treated with checkpoint blockade. These receptor sequences come from a human donor with melanoma. Both conserved end residues are part of each CDR3. A D gene is named only where the DNA matches it firmly. Rows give clone size only sometimes, using once, few, many, or a class for an expanded clone.

v_gene	abundance	d_gene	len	j_gene	CDR3nt	CDR3aa
TRBV18	.	.	14	TRBJ1-5	TGTGCCAGCTCAGTCGACAGTAGCAATCAGCCCCAGCATTTT	CASSVDSSNQPQHF
TRBV7-3	.	TRBD2	16	TRBJ2-1	TGTGCCAGCAGTTCAACGGGCGGGAGGAGCTACAATGAGCAGTTCTTC	CASSSTGGRSYNEQFF
TRBV5-6	.	TRBD2	12	TRBJ2-7	TGTGCCACCGGCCGGGGGGGATACGAGCAGTACTTC	CATGRGGYEQYF
TRBV9	.	.	15	TRBJ1-4	TGTGCCAGCAGCGTAGTTTCAGGGAGGAATGAAAAACTGTTTTTT	CASSVVSGRNEKLFF
TRBV28	.	.	15	TRBJ1-2	TGTGCCAGCAGGGTTACAGGGACACACAACTATGGCTACACCTTC	CASRVTGTHNYGYTF
TRBV5-1	once	TRBD2	14	TRBJ2-1	TGCGCCAGCAGCTTACCAGCGGGAGGGAATGAGCAGTTCTTC	CASSLPAGGNEQFF
TRBV28	.	.	11	TRBJ2-3	TGTGCCAGCAGTCGACTAAATACGCAGTATTTT	CASSRLNTQYF
TRBV7-8	.	.	15	TRBJ2-4	TGTGCCAGCAGCTTAATCCCAGGAACCAAAAACATTCAGTACTTC	CASSLIPGTKNIQYF
TRBV2	few	.	17	TRBJ2-4	TGTGCCAGCAGACCGGATTGGGAAAGACTAGCCAAAAACATTCAGTACTTC	CASRPDWERLAKNIQYF
TRBV6-6	.	.	13	TRBJ1-2	TGTGCCAGCATCCCTAAATATAACTATGGCTACACCTTC	CASIPKYNYGYTF
TRBV27	.	.	15	TRBJ1-1	TGTGCCAGCAGTTTATCCGCTTCTCTAAACACTGAAGCTTTCTTT	CASSLSASLNTEAFF
TRBV4-1	.	TRBD2	16	TRBJ2-1	TGCGCCAGCAGCCAAGGACTAGCGGGAAGGATCAATGAGCAGTTCTTC	CASSQGLAGRINEQFF
TRBV4-2	.	.	14	TRBJ1-4	TGTGCCAGCAGCCGTGGGGGCTTGGGTGAAAAACTGTTTTTT	CASSRGGLGEKLFF
TRBV4-1	.	.	14	TRBJ2-5	TGCGCCAGCTCCAGATCCGCAGTATATGGGACCCAGTACTTC	CASSRSAVYGTQYF
TRBV2	.	TRBD2	16	TRBJ2-1	TGTGCCAGCACCGGTCGGCGGGAGGGCCACGACAATGAGCAGTTCTTC	CASTGRREGHDNEQFF
TRBV9	.	.	15	TRBJ2-4	TGTGCCAGCAGCGCCAACGGGGTAGCCAAAAACATTCAGTACTTC	CASSANGVAKNIQYF
TRBV7-8	once	.	15	TRBJ1-4	TGTGCCAGCAGCTTTGAGTACAGCGGAGACGAAAAACTGTTTTTT	CASSFEYSGDEKLFF
TRBV9	.	TRBD1	15	TRBJ2-7	TGTGCCAGCAGCTTTGATGGACAGGGGGCGCACGAGCAGTACTTC	CASSFDGQGAHEQYF
TRBV7-3	.	.	16	TRBJ2-1	TGTGCCAGCAGCTTGAGCGGAGCGAGATCCTACAATGAGCAGTTCTTC	CASSLSGARSYNEQFF
TRBV6-1	.	.	12	TRBJ2-7	TGTGCCAGCAGTGGGAACCAACCATACCAGTACTTC	CASSGNQPYQYF
TRBV7-9	.	.	17	TRBJ2-3	TGTGCCAGCAGCTTAGGCTTTGGGGGAGTAAGCGCAGATACGCAGTATTTT	CASSLGFGGVSADTQYF
TRBV28	.	TRBD1	15	TRBJ1-2	TGTGCCAGCAGTCTACCGACAGGGGGATCCTATGGCTACACCTTC	CASSLPTGGSYGYTF
TRBV2	.	.	13	TRBJ2-3	TGTGCCAGCAGTCCCCCCCCTATAAATACGCAGTATTTT	CASSPPPINTQYF
TRBV5-1	.	TRBD2	13	TRBJ2-7	TGCGCCAGCAGCTTCGGGGGGGATTACGAGCAGTACTTC	CASSFGGDYEQYF
TRBV5-8	.	.	15	TRBJ1-4	TGTGCCAGCAGCTTAAACGGTGAGAGGGGAGAAAAACTGTTTTTT	CASSLNGERGEKLFF
TRBV28	.	TRBD1	14	TRBJ2-4	TGTGCCAGCAGTTTATTGGGGACAGAAAACATTCAGTACTTC	CASSLLGTENIQYF
TRBV18	.	.	13	TRBJ1-1	TGTGCCAGCTCACCAGTCCTGAACACTGAAGCTTTCTTT	CASSPVLNTEAFF
TRBV5-1	.	TRBD2	16	TRBJ2-7	TGCGCCAGCAGCTTGGAGACTAGCGGGAGCTCCTACGAGCAGTACTTC	CASSLETSGSSYEQYF
TRBV5-1	few	.	14	TRBJ2-1	TGCGCCAGCAGCCGGGACACCGATCCCCATGAGCAGTTCTTC	CASSRDTDPHEQFF
TRBV19	.	TRBD2	15	TRBJ2-1	TGTGCCAGTAGTATAGATCGGTCGGGGGGTGATGAGCAGTTCTTC	CASSIDRSGGDEQFF
TRBV7-9	.	TRBD1	16	TRBJ2-1	TGTGCCAGCAGCGGCAGGCGGGGACAGGGGTACAATGAGCAGTTCTTC	CASSGRRGQGYNEQFF
TRBV18	.	.	13	TRBJ2-7	TGTGCCAGCTCACGGGGTGTCGACTACGAGCAGTACTTC	CASSRGVDYEQYF
TRBV7-8	.	.	14	TRBJ1-5	TGTGCCAGCAGCTTAAGGTTCAGGAGTCAGCCCCAGCATTTT	CASSLRFRSQPQHF
TRBV7-3	.	.	15	TRBJ1-2	TGTGCCAGCAGCCCCCTGGCGGCCAGTTGGGATGGCTACACCTTC	CASSPLAASWDGYTF
TRBV6-5	few	.	11	TRBJ2-7	TGTGCCAGCAGAAGACGTTACGAGCAGTACTTC	CASRRRYEQYF
TRBV10-3	.	TRBD2	16	TRBJ2-1	TGTGCCATCAGCGAACCCGGGACTAGCGGGATCAATGAGCAGTTCTTC	CAISEPGTSGINEQFF
TRBV5-6	.	.	15	TRBJ1-6	TGTGCCAGCAGTCCAAGGAGCTCCTATAATTCACCCCTCCACTTT	CASSPRSSYNSPLHF
TRBV6-1	.	.	15	TRBJ2-4	TGTGCCAGCAGTGAACAGGCGGGGAGGATAGACATTCAGTACTTC	CASSEQAGRIDIQYF
TRBV1	.	.	17	TRBJ2-7	TGCACCAGCAGCCCCCCGAGGTATGGGGGGGACACCTACGAGCAGTACTTC	CTSSPPRYGGDTYEQYF
TRBV27	.	TRBD1	14	TRBJ2-1	TGTGCCAGCAGTTTGTGGGACAGGTTCAATGAGCAGTTCTTC	CASSLWDRFNEQFF
TRBV5-1	.	.	16	TRBJ2-7	TGCGCCAGCAGCGGAGCTGGGGGTACTGTAAGCTACGAGCAGTACTTC	CASSGAGGTVSYEQYF
TRBV10-2	few	.	12	TRBJ1-5	TGCGCCAGCAGGACAGACAATCAGCCCCAGCATTTT	CASRTDNQPQHF
TRBV18	once	TRBD2	15	TRBJ2-7	TGTGCCAGCTCACCCCCCCTAGCGGGAGCCGACGAGCAGTACTTC	CASSPPLAGADEQYF
TRBV7-9	once	TRBD2	16	TRBJ2-7	TGTGCCAGCAGCTTACCGACTAGCGGGTTATCCTACGAGCAGTACTTC	CASSLPTSGLSYEQYF
TRBV7-7	.	.	15	TRBJ2-7	TGTGCCAGCAGCCGAGGCCCGGGTGGGTCGCTCGAGCAGTACTTC	CASSRGPGGSLEQYF
TRBV5-1	few	.	15	TRBJ1-5	TGCGCCAGCAGCGCCCTGCCGGATAGCAATCAGCCCCAGCATTTT	CASSALPDSNQPQHF
TRBV19	.	TRBD2	18	TRBJ2-1	TGTGCCAGTAGTATACTTTCCAGCGGGGGGAGCTCCTACAATGAGCAGTTCTTC	CASSILSSGGSSYNEQFF
TRBV28	once	TRBD1	13	TRBJ1-2	TGTGCCAGCACCCGACAGGGGTCGTTGGGCTACACCTTC	CASTRQGSLGYTF
TRBV5-6	.	.	13	TRBJ1-2	TGTGCCAGCAGCTCGGGGCAGGAGTATGGCTACACCTTC	CASSSGQEYGYTF
TRBV18	few	TRBD2	15	TRBJ2-7	TGTGCCAGCTCACCAAAGGGAGCGGGGGCCTACGAGCAGTACTTC	CASSPKGAGAYEQYF
TRBV27	.	.	12	TRBJ2-3	TGTGCCAGCAGTCCCGACACAGATACGCAGTATTTT	CASSPDTDTQYF
TRBV28	.	.	16	TRBJ2-1	TGTGCCAGCAGTTCCTGGGGCGGGGACTCCTACAATGAGCAGTTCTTC	CASSSWGGDSYNEQFF
TRBV28	.	TRBD1	15	TRBJ1-2	TGTGCCAGCAGGACCCCGGGACAGGGGGAAAGTGGCTACACCTTC	CASRTPGQGESGYTF
TRBV7-9	.	.	14	TRBJ2-4	TGTGCCAGCAGCACGGAGGCAGGCAAAAACATTCAGTACTTC	CASSTEAGKNIQYF
TRBV9	few	.	12	TRBJ1-1	TGTGCCAGCAGCGGGGTTAACACTGAAGCTTTCTTT	CASSGVNTEAFF
TRBV6-1	.	.	13	TRBJ2-7	TGTGCCAGCAGTGAAAGGGCCCCCTACGAGCAGTACTTC	CASSERAPYEQYF
TRBV5-8	.	.	15	TRBJ2-7	TGTGCCAGCAGCCCTGGTGGATGGCGGGACGACGAGCAGTACTTC	CASSPGGWRDDEQYF
TRBV7-2	.	TRBD2	14	TRBJ2-7	TGTGCCAGTTTGGGGGGGAGACCTCCCTACGAGCAGTACTTC	CASLGGRPPYEQYF
TRBV7-9	.	.	17	TRBJ2-2	TGTGCCAGCAGCTTAAGAGGCCGGGGGAGTTACACCGGGGAGCTGTTTTTT	CASSLRGRGSYTGELFF
TRBV25-1	.	TRBD1	16	TRBJ1-5	TGTGCCAGCAGTCCCCGGGACAGGGGGCTGGATCAGCCCCAGCATTTT	CASSPRDRGLDQPQHF